Sequencing of this TCR beta chain was carried out in a study of blood T cell repertoires in COVID-19. Study details: Samples representing acute and convalescent COVID-19 were sourced from the United States, Italy and Spain. T cells, B-cell-depleted T cells, or PBMCs provided the cDNA or gDNA that served as material.

This clone was seen once. As handled by the study authors: Amplification of reference gene primers was used by the study to estimate nucleated cell counts. The table came from immunoSEQ multiplex PCR; TCRdb's copy has only in-frame clones and leaves some out. V, J and clone size are taken as reported in that table, and D and trimming were inferred from the DNA itself. The sample carries 250,000 or so clones, approximately 86% recorded once. Germline V lookup: CDR1 LNHDA, CDR2 SQIVND (reference sequence). Trimming at V came to 5 bases and at J to 0 bases, leaving 4 bases not matched to a gene. This CDR3 is built from 15 residues.

This receptor was taken from a man under 40 with active or convalescent COVID-19. Sequenced sample: peripheral blood. The V and J genes are TRBV19 and TRBJ1-5, with TRBD1 identical over 7 bases. Here the CDR3 DNA reads TGTGCCAGTAGTGGGGGACAGCCTAGCAATCAGCCCCAGCATTTT. This codes for CASSGGQPSNQPQHF.